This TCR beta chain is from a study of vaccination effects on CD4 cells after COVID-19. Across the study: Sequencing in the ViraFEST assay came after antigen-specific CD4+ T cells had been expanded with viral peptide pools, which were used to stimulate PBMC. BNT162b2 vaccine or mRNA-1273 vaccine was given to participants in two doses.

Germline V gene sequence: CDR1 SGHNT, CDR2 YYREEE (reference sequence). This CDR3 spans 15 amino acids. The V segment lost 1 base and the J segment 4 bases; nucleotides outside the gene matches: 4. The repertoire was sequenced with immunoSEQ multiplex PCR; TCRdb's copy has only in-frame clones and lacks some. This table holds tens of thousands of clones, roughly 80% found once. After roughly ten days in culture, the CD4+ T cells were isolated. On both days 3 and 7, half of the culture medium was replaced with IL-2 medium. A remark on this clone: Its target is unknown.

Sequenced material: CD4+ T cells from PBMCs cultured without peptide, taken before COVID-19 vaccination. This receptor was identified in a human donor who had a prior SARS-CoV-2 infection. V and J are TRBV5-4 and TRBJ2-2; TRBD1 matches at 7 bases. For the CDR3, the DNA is TGTGCCAGCAGCTTGTTAGGGGGCGGCACCGGGGAGCTGTTTTTT. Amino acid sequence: CASSLLGGGTGELFF.